What follows are 26 T cell receptor beta chains derived from one specimen sequenced in a study of regulatory T cells in long-lasting Graves disease (dated by TCRdb to the early 2020s). The library was prepared using multiplex PCR. Reads for this sample came from an Illumina HiSeq 4000. CDR3 regions were amplified by Arm-PCR with iRepertoire HTBI primers to construct TCR beta libraries. Using fastp at Q25 and MiXCR, TCRdb reprocessed the public reads and kept productive beta chains. Every entry covers one CDR3 protein and lists the most common genes and DNA from its rows. Across this sample there are 250,000 to 300,000 distinct CDR3 sequences, with 22% seen only once. The ten most abundant clones make up around three fifths of the sample. According to the study, the label for this sample's time point signals: persistent/refractory GD, antithyroid drugs over 5 years with positive TRAb. For both TCR sequencing and RNA sequencing, RNA was extracted from PBMCs in TRIzol.

The sequencing used peripheral blood mononuclear cells (PBMCs), collected when the disease was refractory, from a patient treated with antithyroid drugs. Receptors originate from a female donor with Graves disease.

The rearrangement joins TRBV7-3 to TRBJ2-7; TRBD2 agrees at 8 bases. V was clipped by 4 bases and J by 3 bases; unmatched bases: 11. Germline V gene sequence: CDR1 SGHTA, CDR2 FQGTGA. This CDR3 contains 16 residues. CDR3 region: CASSSKLPGLGYEQYF. The CDR3 DNA follows: TGTGCCAGCAGCTCCAAACTGCCGGGACTAGGCTACGAGCAGTACTTC.

J is TRBJ2-7 and V is TRBV7-3, with 9 bases that match TRBD2. V was clipped by 7 bases and J by 6 bases; unmatched bases: 16. The CDR3 consists of 16 residues. The V gene's germline CDR1 is SGHTA and CDR2 FQGTGA. The CDR3 DNA is TGTGCCAGCATCCCCAGAGGGATAGCGGGAGTATGCGAGCAGTACTTC. Its translation is CASIPRGIAGVCEQYF.

As concerns this clonotype: It may be a read error: a sequence one base away is much more abundant. Without the conserved terminal phenylalanine or tryptophan, this CDR3 likely stems from a read error. This chain's CDR3 is CASCKWVDGELFS. The CDR3 bases are TGTGCCAGCTGCAAGTGGGTGGACGGGGAGCTGTTTTCT. The chain combines TRBV12-3 or TRBV12-4 with TRBJ2-2; unclear D gene. Trimming stripped 8 bases from V and 7 bases from J, with 14 bases between. The CDR3 length is 13 residues.

At least ten counts were recorded for this clonotype. The chain combines TRBV6-1 with TRBJ1-4; 8 bases are shared with TRBD1. From germline, CDR1 is MNHNS and CDR2 SASEGT. V was pared by 3 bases and J by 8 bases, with 5 bases of the junction left unmatched. The CDR3 consists of 14 residues. The CDR3 bases are TGTGCCAGCAGTGATGACAGGACAGGGGAAAAACTGTTTTTT. Translation: CASSDDRTGEKLFF.

This clonotype occurred a few times. The CDR3 DNA follows: TGTGCCTGGAGCGCTGGGACAGCGGGGACCCAGTACTTC. This gives the protein CAWSAGTAGTQYF. The V call is TRBV30, the J call TRBJ2-5; D perhaps matches TRBD1 (7 bases). Germline lookup yields CDR1 GTSNPN and CDR2 SVGIG (reference sequence). CDR3 length: 13 residues. Trimming took 3 bases from V and 7 from J, leaving 15 bases between them.

This clonotype showed up just a few times. The CDR3 sequence is CASSGQGNNQPQHF. The DNA for the CDR3 is TGTGCCAGCAGTGGTCAGGGGAACAATCAGCCCCAGCATTTT. The J gene is TRBJ1-5, the V gene TRBV2; weak D call: TRBD1 (6 bases). Trimming shortened V by 4 bases and J by 3 bases, and 10 bases separated the two germline ends. The germline V gene has CDR1 SNHLY and CDR2 FYNNEI. There are 14 residues in the CDR3.

The gene calls are TRBV6-1 and TRBJ2-3, with D possibly being TRBD2 (5 bases). The germline CDR1 and CDR2 sequences are MNHNS and SASEGT. The CDR3 spans 16 residues. Trimming pared 6 bases from V and 0 bases from J, leaving 16 bases between. The CDR3 region has the DNA TGTGCCAGCAGCCGCCGAGAGCGGACTAGCACAGATACGCAGTATTTT. Residues: CASSRRERTSTDTQYF.

This clonotype came up once. CDR3 sequence (DNA): TGTGCCAGCAGCCTTGGGACAGGGGGAGCCGGGGAGCTGTTTTTT. As protein: CASSLGTGGAGELFF. The gene calls are TRBV7-9 and TRBJ2-2; 11 positions match TRBD1. Germline CDR1 is SEHNR and CDR2 is FQNEAQ (reference sequence). The J segment lost 6 bases and the V segment lost 5 bases, leaving 5 bases of the junction unmatched. The CDR3 loop spans 15 amino acids.

V gene TRBV5-1 combines with J gene TRBJ2-5; no reliable D call. The germline V and J ends were trimmed by 2 bases and 2 bases, with 10 bases remaining between them. Germline CDR1 SGHRS, CDR2 YFSETQ. There are 14 residues in the CDR3. The CDR3 loop is CASSFRTPQETQYF. The CDR3 DNA sequence: TGCGCCAGCAGCTTTAGAACCCCTCAAGAGACCCAGTACTTC.

The chain employs TRBV7-9 and TRBJ2-2; D is ambiguous. Germline CDR1 reads SEHNR; CDR2 reads FQNEAQ (reference sequence). CDR3 size: 11 residues. V was trimmed by 1 base and J by 9 bases, leaving 3 bases between them. CDR3 nucleotides: TGTGCCAGCAGCTTAGTCCGGGAGCTGTTTTTT. It translates to CASSLVRELFF.

The gene calls are TRBV7-2 and TRBJ2-7; 7 bases are shared with TRBD2. After removal of 1 base from V and 6 bases from J, the junction contained 6 bases not matched to a gene. The CDR3 is 14 residues long. Germline CDR1 is SGHTA and CDR2 is FQGNSA. In nucleotides, the CDR3 is TGTGCCAGCAGCTTAGTGGAACTAGCGCCCGAGCAGTACTTC. This gives the protein CASSLVELAPEQYF.

V usage is TRBV28 and J usage is TRBJ2-2; D is uncertain. CDR3 length: 15 residues. CDR1 MDHEN and CDR2 SYDVKM come from the germline V gene. V lost 5 bases and J 5 bases, leaving 15 bases between the germline ends. The CDR3 protein is CASSTRSPVTGELFF. In nucleotides, the CDR3 is TGTGCCAGCAGTACGAGGTCTCCCGTGACCGGGGAGCTGTTTTTT. The variable domain in full, with the rest retrieved from reference TRBV28 and TRBJ2-2, is DVKVTQSSRYLVKRTGEKVFLECVQDMDHENMFWYRQDPGLGLRLIYFSYDVKMKEKGDIPEGYSVSREKKERFSLILESASTNQTSMYLCASSTRSPVTGELFFGEGSRLTVL.

This chain uses TRBV4-3 with TRBJ1-6; D ambiguous. CDR3 length: 20 residues. V gave up 0 bases and J gave up 3 bases, with 21 bases separating them. Per germline, CDR1 LGHNA and CDR2 YSLEER. CDR3 sequence: CASSQDSSGSRDIYNSPLHF. DNA of the CDR3: TGCGCCAGCAGCCAAGATAGCAGCGGGTCACGAGACATCTATAATTCACCCCTCCACTTT.

The CDR3 DNA reads as TGTGCCAGCAGTTTAACGCGACAGGGGTCTGGAAACACCATATATTTT. As protein: CASSLTRQGSGNTIYF. The chain joins TRBV28 to TRBJ1-3; 8 nucleotides align to TRBD1. Germline V gene data show CDR1 as MDHEN and CDR2 as SYDVKM. Trimming took 2 bases from V and 1 from J; bases not matched to a gene: 4. This CDR3 is 16 amino acids long.

The chain recombines TRBV10-2 with TRBJ2-7; the D is unclear. Between the trimmed V and J ends, which lost 6 bases and 7 bases, there was a span of 10 bases. CDR1 WSHSY and CDR2 SAAADI come from the germline V gene. The CDR3 consists of 11 residues. CDR3 amino acids: CASSDAGEQYF. DNA of the CDR3: TGCGCCAGCAGCGACGCCGGGGAGCAGTACTTC.

The chain carries TRBV20-1 and TRBJ1-5; 7 bases line up with TRBD1. J was trimmed by 3 bases and V by 1 base; bases with no gene match: 9. The CDR3 runs to 16 residues. Per the germline V gene, CDR1 is DFQATT and CDR2 is SNEGSKA (reference sequence). CDR3 sequence (DNA): TGCAGTGCTAGAGCGGCTTTAGACAGGGACAATCAGCCCCAGCATTTT. Translating it yields CSARAALDRDNQPQHF.

The table lists this clonotype with many counts. As DNA, the CDR3 is TGCAGCGTTGTGAGAGGGAACGAGCAGTACTTC. This sequence encodes CSVVRGNEQYF. The J gene is TRBJ2-7, the V gene TRBV29-1, with D tentatively TRBD2 (5 bases). CDR1 and CDR2 from the germline V gene are SQVTM and ANQGSEA. The CDR3 sequence is 11 residues long. V lost 4 bases and J lost 5, with 9 bases in between.

This clonotype has ten or more counts. V usage is TRBV27 and J usage is TRBJ2-7, with TRBD1 as a possible D gene (5 bases). V lost 6 bases, J lost 1 base, and 10 bases lay in between. Germline CDR1 reads MNHEY; CDR2 reads SMNVEV (reference sequence). The CDR3 has 13 residues. CDR3 nucleotides: TGTGCCAGCAGCTTTCAGGGATCCTACGAGCAGTACTTC. The encoded protein is CASSFQGSYEQYF.

Notes on this clonotype: It may be a read error: a sequence one base away is much more abundant. The chain recombines TRBV28 with TRBJ2-7, with TRBD2 matching over 10 bases. Per the germline V gene, CDR1 is MDHEN and CDR2 is SYDVKM. The junction had 7 bases not matched to a gene; V was cut back by 9 bases and J by 2 bases. The CDR3 spans 14 residues. The CDR3 is CASRPSGSPYEQYF. The DNA for the CDR3 is TGTGCCAGTAGACCTAGCGGGAGTCCCTACGAGCAGTACTTC.

Regarding this clonotype: Sequence at one end of the junction differs from germline and may be a read error. The chain has TRBV30 and TRBJ2-7, with 8 bases aligning to TRBD2. Per germline, CDR1 GTSNPN and CDR2 SVGIG (reference sequence). CDR3 length equals 14 residues. The CDR3 coding sequence is TGTGCCTGGAGTGTAACGGGAGGGCCATACGGGCAGTACTTC. This sequence encodes CAWSVTGGPYGQYF.

The rearrangement links TRBV28 to TRBJ2-7; D might be TRBD1 (7 bases). CDR3 length equals 15 residues. The V and J ends lost 6 bases and 2 bases respectively, with 17 bases between them. Per germline, CDR1 MDHEN and CDR2 SYDVKM. DNA for the CDR3: TGTGCCAGCAGCTCAGGGGGGTCGGGTGCCTACGAGCAGTACTTC. This codes for CASSSGGSGAYEQYF.

This clonotype was observed many times. The chain recombines TRBV7-2 with TRBJ2-2; 9 bases are a match to TRBD2. Germline CDR1 is SGHTA and CDR2 is FQGNSA. V shed 2 bases and J 4 bases; nucleotides not matched to a gene: 8. This CDR3 contains 17 residues. The CDR3 sequence is CASSLSAGGPGTGELFF. The CDR3 DNA follows: TGTGCCAGCAGCTTATCCGCGGGAGGGCCCGGCACCGGGGAGCTGTTTTTT.

Only a few counts were recorded for this clonotype. The gene calls are TRBV28 and TRBJ2-7; TRBD2 might be the D (5 bases). CDR1 and CDR2 from the germline V gene are MDHEN and SYDVKM. V was trimmed by 2 bases and J by 7 bases, leaving 12 bases between them. The CDR3 totals 13 residues. CDR3 residues: CASSLQVPGEQYF. For the CDR3, the DNA is TGTGCCAGCAGTTTACAAGTCCCGGGGGAGCAGTACTTC.

This clonotype was observed many times. V gene TRBV10-3 combines with J gene TRBJ2-3; maybe TRBD2 (5 bases). Trimming shortened V by 10 bases and J by 4 bases, and 18 bases separated the two germline ends. CDR3 size: 14 residues. Per germline, CDR1 ENHRY and CDR2 SYGVKD. CDR3 loop: CATGERVDADTQYF. CDR3 bases: TGTGCCACAGGAGAGAGGGTAGATGCAGATACGCAGTATTTT.

J is TRBJ1-6 and V is TRBV6-2 or TRBV6-3; D is uncertain. Germline V gives CDR1 MNHEY, CDR2 SVGEGT. The CDR3 extends over 15 amino acids. Trimming removed 4 bases from V and 11 bases from J, with 18 bases in between. The CDR3 protein is CASSSSWSRLTPLHF. Here the CDR3 DNA reads TGTGCCAGCAGTTCCTCGTGGAGCCGTCTCACACCCCTCCACTTT.

The count of this clonotype is one. The chain uses TRBV6-2 or TRBV6-3 and TRBJ2-1; D unresolved. The CDR3 runs 14 residues. Germline values: CDR1 MNHEY, CDR2 SVGEGT. V shed 7 bases and J shed 3 bases, with 13 bases lying between them. The CDR3 region is CASTPSGNYNEQFF. The CDR3 region has the DNA TGTGCCAGCACCCCGAGTGGGAACTACAATGAGCAGTTCTTC.